These T cell receptor beta chains were read from a single sample in a study of cytomegalovirus exposure and HLA in healthy donors. The table came from immunoSEQ multiplex PCR; TCRdb's copy has only in-frame clones and leaves some out. The data contain 150,000 to 200,000 clones, roughly four fifths of them singletons. Sequencing was performed on PBMCs. Every receptor here comes from a woman in her 50s in good health and CMV-seropositive. Both conserved end residues are part of each CDR3. D genes are given only for firm matches. Only some rows state a clone size, as once, few, many or a class for expanded clones.

J gene: TRBJ2-7; CDR3 length: 14; V gene: TRBV4-3; clone size: NA; D gene: NA; CDR3 DNA: TGCGCCAGCAGCCAAGAACTGACAAGCCACGAGCAGTACTTC; CDR3 protein: CASSQELTSHEQYF
J gene: TRBJ2-1; CDR3 length: 15; V gene: TRBV5-4; clone size: NA; D gene: TRBD1; CDR3 DNA: TGTGCCAGCAGCCTTGGGGGACAGGCCTACAATGAGCAGTTCTTC; CDR3 protein: CASSLGGQAYNEQFF
J gene: TRBJ2-1; CDR3 length: 15; V gene: TRBV10-1; clone size: NA; D gene: TRBD2; CDR3 DNA: TGCGCCAGCAGCTCAGCGGGGGGGCCGTACAATGAGCAGTTCTTC; CDR3 protein: CASSSAGGPYNEQFF
J gene: TRBJ1-1; CDR3 length: 15; V gene: TRBV5-1; clone size: NA; D gene: TRBD1; CDR3 DNA: TGCGCCAGCAGCTTAACGACAGGGGGCGACACTGAAGCTTTCTTT; CDR3 protein: CASSLTTGGDTEAFF
J gene: TRBJ1-5; CDR3 length: 15; V gene: TRBV18; clone size: NA; D gene: NA; CDR3 DNA: TGTGCCAGCCCACCAACAGGAGCTAGCAATCAGCCCCAGCATTTT; CDR3 protein: CASPPTGASNQPQHF
J gene: TRBJ2-7; CDR3 length: 12; V gene: TRBV6-1; clone size: NA; D gene: NA; CDR3 DNA: TGTGCCAGCAGGGCAGGGAGGTACGAGCAGTACTTC; CDR3 protein: CASRAGRYEQYF
J gene: TRBJ2-7; CDR3 length: 14; V gene: TRBV15; clone size: NA; D gene: TRBD1; CDR3 DNA: TGTGCCACCAGCAGAGAGGACAGGGGGTTCGCCAAGTACTTC; CDR3 protein: CATSREDRGFAKYF
J gene: TRBJ1-2; CDR3 length: 13; V gene: TRBV2; clone size: NA; D gene: NA; CDR3 DNA: TGTGCCAGCAGTGTGGACAGACTCTATGGCTACACCTTC; CDR3 protein: CASSVDRLYGYTF
J gene: TRBJ2-1; CDR3 length: 12; V gene: TRBV5-6; clone size: NA; D gene: TRBD1; CDR3 DNA: TGTGCCAGCAGCGCAGGGACAGGGAGGAAGTTCTTC; CDR3 protein: CASSAGTGRKFF
J gene: TRBJ1-1; CDR3 length: 13; V gene: TRBV25-1; clone size: NA; D gene: NA; CDR3 DNA: TGTGCCAGCAGTGAGATCGGGGATTCTGAAGCTTTCTTT; CDR3 protein: CASSEIGDSEAFF
J gene: TRBJ2-5; CDR3 length: 14; V gene: TRBV5-1; clone size: NA; D gene: NA; CDR3 DNA: TGCGCCAGCAGCTTGGGCCCGGCGGGGGAGACCCAGTACTTC; CDR3 protein: CASSLGPAGETQYF
J gene: TRBJ1-2; CDR3 length: 13; V gene: TRBV27; clone size: few; D gene: NA; CDR3 DNA: TGTGCCAGCAGTGGGGCCTTTAACTATGGCTACACCTTC; CDR3 protein: CASSGAFNYGYTF
J gene: TRBJ2-1; CDR3 length: 17; V gene: TRBV6-1; clone size: NA; D gene: NA; CDR3 DNA: TGTGCCAGCAGTGAAGAGGAGGGGGCCAAGTCCTACAATGAGCAGTTCTTC; CDR3 protein: CASSEEEGAKSYNEQFF
J gene: TRBJ2-6; CDR3 length: 16; V gene: TRBV7-2; clone size: NA; D gene: TRBD1; CDR3 DNA: TGTGCCAGCAGGACAGGGGGCAGCTCTGGGGCCAACGTCCTGACTTTC; CDR3 protein: CASRTGGSSGANVLTF
J gene: TRBJ2-3; CDR3 length: 16; V gene: TRBV9; clone size: NA; D gene: TRBD2; CDR3 DNA: TGTGCCAGCAGCGTAGGTTGGCGGGGGGGCCGGGATACGCAGTATTTT; CDR3 protein: CASSVGWRGGRDTQYF
J gene: TRBJ2-5; CDR3 length: 16; V gene: TRBV10-3; clone size: NA; D gene: NA; CDR3 DNA: TGTGCCATCAGTGAGTCTTCGGGTCGCGGCCAAGAGACCCAGTACTTC; CDR3 protein: CAISESSGRGQETQYF
J gene: TRBJ1-5; CDR3 length: 16; V gene: TRBV7-2; clone size: NA; D gene: TRBD1; CDR3 DNA: TGTGCCAGCAGCTTACAGGGGGCGCGAGGCAATCAGCCCCAGCATTTT; CDR3 protein: CASSLQGARGNQPQHF
J gene: TRBJ2-1; CDR3 length: 14; V gene: TRBV2; clone size: NA; D gene: NA; CDR3 DNA: TGTGCCAGCAGTGCGGCTCGAGGGGGGGGTGAGCAGTTCTTC; CDR3 protein: CASSAARGGGEQFF
J gene: TRBJ1-1; CDR3 length: 10; V gene: TRBV29-1; clone size: few; D gene: NA; CDR3 DNA: TGCAGCGTGCGCAACACTGAAGCTTTCTTT; CDR3 protein: CSVRNTEAFF
J gene: TRBJ2-7; CDR3 length: 13; V gene: TRBV5-1; clone size: NA; D gene: NA; CDR3 DNA: TGCGCCAGCAGCTTGGCAGGCACCTACGAGCAGTACTTC; CDR3 protein: CASSLAGTYEQYF
J gene: TRBJ1-5; CDR3 length: 13; V gene: TRBV7-9; clone size: NA; D gene: NA; CDR3 DNA: TGTGCCAGCAGCTTAGAGGGGCTTCAGCCCCAGCATTTT; CDR3 protein: CASSLEGLQPQHF
J gene: TRBJ1-1; CDR3 length: 13; V gene: TRBV5-4; clone size: NA; D gene: NA; CDR3 DNA: TGTGCCAGCAGCTTGGGAGAGAACACTGAAGCTTTCTTT; CDR3 protein: CASSLGENTEAFF
J gene: TRBJ1-4; CDR3 length: 15; V gene: TRBV4-1; clone size: NA; D gene: TRBD1; CDR3 DNA: TGCGCCAGCAGCCAGGGGGACAGTTCAGATGAAAAACTGTTTTTT; CDR3 protein: CASSQGDSSDEKLFF
J gene: TRBJ2-1; CDR3 length: 14; V gene: TRBV9; clone size: NA; D gene: NA; CDR3 DNA: TGTGCCAGCACTCGGGGGCTAGCGGACAATGAGCAGTTCTTC; CDR3 protein: CASTRGLADNEQFF
J gene: TRBJ2-7; CDR3 length: 15; V gene: TRBV6-1; clone size: NA; D gene: TRBD1; CDR3 DNA: TGTGCCAGCAGTGAAATTGCACAGGGGGCCTACGAGCAGTACTTC; CDR3 protein: CASSEIAQGAYEQYF